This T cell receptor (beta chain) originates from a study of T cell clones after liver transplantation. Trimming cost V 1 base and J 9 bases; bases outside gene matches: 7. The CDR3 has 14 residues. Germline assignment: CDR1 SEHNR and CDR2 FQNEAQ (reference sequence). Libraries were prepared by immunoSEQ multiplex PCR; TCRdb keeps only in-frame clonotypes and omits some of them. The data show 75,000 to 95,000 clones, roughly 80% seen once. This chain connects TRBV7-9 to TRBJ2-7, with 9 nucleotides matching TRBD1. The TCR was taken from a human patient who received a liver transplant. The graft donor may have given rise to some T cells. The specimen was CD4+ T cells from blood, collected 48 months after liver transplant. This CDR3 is CASSLGPQGAVQYF. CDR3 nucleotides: TGTGCCAGCAGCTTAGGCCCACAGGGGGCTGTGCAGTACTTC.